This T cell receptor beta chain came from a study of blood T cell repertoires in COVID-19. Study-level background: The samples span acute and convalescent COVID-19 from the United States, Italy and Spain. T cells, B-cell-depleted T cells, or PBMCs supplied cDNA or gDNA.

This clone came up a few times. Authors' data handling: Reference gene primer amplification in the assay estimated nucleated cell counts. Generated by immunoSEQ multiplex PCR, the TCRdb table keeps only in-frame clones and is missing some. The V and J calls and clone size are taken from that table; D and trimming were inferred from the DNA. This sample has about 390,000 clones, with roughly 86% found just once. V shed 5 bases and J 1 base; nucleotides not matched to a gene: 7. CDR1 is SGHAT and CDR2 is FQNNGV in the germline V gene. The CDR3 spans 15 residues. The specimen was peripheral blood. V and J are TRBV11-2 and TRBJ2-5; 7 bases line up with TRBD2. The sequence came from a woman aged 60 to 75 with COVID-19, enrolled during active disease. The CDR3 region has the DNA TGTGCCAGCAGCAAAGAAAGACTAGCCCAAGAGACCCAGTACTTC. Translated, it gives CASSKERLAQETQYF.